This T cell receptor beta chain was retrieved from a study of blood T cells in healthy people across ages. This clonotype appeared a few times. Germline-derived CDR1 and CDR2 are MNHEY and SVGEGT. The CDR3 loop spans 14 amino acids. The V end was cut by 3 bases, the J end by 10 bases, with 15 bases between. A sample-barcoded 5' primer and a J-beta primer mix were used in a second PCR of roughly 6 to 11 cycles. MiXCR, run by TCRdb on the 5' RACE reads, gives a single entry per CDR3 protein. The table includes a few hundred thousand distinct CDR3 sequences, approximately 47% detected once. The chain joins TRBV6-2 or TRBV6-3 to TRBJ1-4, with a tentative D call TRBD1 (5 bases). This receptor was taken from a man aged 60 to 69 in good health. The sequencing input was blood. CDR3 sequence (DNA): TGTGCCAGCAGTTATGGAGGGGCCGGCCGAAAACTGTTTTTT. Translation: CASSYGGAGRKLFF.